A single TCR beta chain is shown here with its context. The entry originates in a study of Ad26.COV2.S vaccination and SARS-CoV-2 variants. Overall study context: Enrollment placed the donor in the COV1001 Ad26.COV2.S trial arm. Administration of Ad26.COV2.S was intramuscular, either once or twice 56 days apart.

The V end was cut by 4 bases, the J end by 4 bases, with 8 bases between. Germline CDR1 reads DFQATT; CDR2 reads SNEGSKA (reference sequence). The CDR3 runs to 11 residues. Sequencing was performed with immunoSEQ multiplex PCR; in TCRdb, only in-frame clones are kept and a portion is missing. The data contain fewer than 500,000 clones, less than 95% of them singletons. Indicated treatment: some 19 received Ad26.COV2.S at low or high dose, single or two shots; a few received placebo; per-sample allocation not given. Sample collection was performed on day 63 after the first vaccine or placebo injection. This person who donated was an adult of 18-55 years in Boston.

V is TRBV20-1 and J is TRBJ2-7; D is possibly TRBD1 (5 bases). This receptor was taken from a person between 18 and 65 years old who received the Ad26.COV2.S COVID-19 vaccine or a placebo. The specimen comprised peripheral blood, sampled in a trial of Ad26.COV2.S vaccine versus placebo. The CDR3, as DNA: TGCAGTGCTACCCGACAGTACGAGCAGTACTTC. Its translation: CSATRQYEQYF.